A selection of T cell receptor beta chains follows, all from one sample in a study of cytomegalovirus exposure and HLA in healthy donors. Using immunoSEQ multiplex PCR, the repertoire was profiled, and TCRdb retains in-frame clones only, with some absent. The table lists under 200,000 clones, roughly two thirds of them singletons. Source material: PBMCs. The receptor source for this set is a woman younger than 35 in good health and CMV-seropositive. Each CDR3 is given with its conserved first and last residue. The order of the fields is D gene, V gene, J gene, clone size, CDR3 protein, CDR3 DNA. A D gene is named only where the DNA matches it firmly. For some rows the clone size is stated as once, few or many, or as a class when expanded; others skip it.

d_call: .
v_call: TRBV27
j_call: TRBJ2-3
clone_size: few
cdr3_aa: CASRDREFYGYTQYF
cdr3_nt: TGTGCCAGCAGAGACAGAGAGTTTTATGGATATACGCAGTATTTT

d_call: .
v_call: TRBV6-5
j_call: TRBJ1-4
clone_size: .
cdr3_aa: CASSFKGVTNEKLFF
cdr3_nt: TGTGCCAGCAGTTTTAAGGGGGTAACTAATGAAAAACTGTTTTTT

d_call: .
v_call: TRBV19
j_call: TRBJ1-1
clone_size: .
cdr3_aa: CASSIIGGRTEAFF
cdr3_nt: TGTGCCAGTAGTATAATCGGCGGTCGGACTGAAGCTTTCTTT

d_call: .
v_call: TRBV6-5
j_call: TRBJ2-3
clone_size: once
cdr3_aa: CASRSPGADTQYF
cdr3_nt: TGTGCCAGCAGGAGCCCGGGAGCAGATACGCAGTATTTT

d_call: TRBD1
v_call: TRBV30
j_call: TRBJ1-2
clone_size: .
cdr3_aa: CAWSVGTGGDGYTF
cdr3_nt: TGTGCCTGGAGTGTGGGGACAGGGGGCGATGGCTACACCTTC

d_call: .
v_call: TRBV6-5
j_call: TRBJ2-5
clone_size: .
cdr3_aa: CASSYSYGEQETQYF
cdr3_nt: TGTGCCAGCAGTTACTCTTACGGGGAACAAGAGACCCAGTACTTC

d_call: TRBD2
v_call: TRBV14
j_call: TRBJ2-5
clone_size: .
cdr3_aa: CASSQDQRGYETQYF
cdr3_nt: TGTGCCAGCAGCCAAGATCAGCGGGGTTATGAGACCCAGTACTTC

d_call: TRBD1
v_call: TRBV28
j_call: TRBJ2-7
clone_size: .
cdr3_aa: CASRGTGRPEQYF
cdr3_nt: TGTGCCAGCAGAGGGACAGGGAGGCCCGAGCAGTACTTC

d_call: TRBD1
v_call: TRBV2
j_call: TRBJ1-2
clone_size: few
cdr3_aa: CASSERDRVGYTF
cdr3_nt: TGTGCCAGCAGTGAACGGGACAGAGTCGGCTACACCTTC

d_call: .
v_call: TRBV30
j_call: TRBJ2-7
clone_size: .
cdr3_aa: CAWSVQFTEQYF
cdr3_nt: TGTGCCTGGAGTGTACAATTTACAGAGCAGTACTTC

d_call: TRBD2
v_call: TRBV4-1
j_call: TRBJ2-7
clone_size: .
cdr3_aa: CASSQGVPGLAAYEQYF
cdr3_nt: TGCGCCAGCAGCCAAGGCGTCCCGGGACTAGCAGCCTACGAGCAGTACTTC

d_call: TRBD1
v_call: TRBV2
j_call: TRBJ2-7
clone_size: few
cdr3_aa: CASPGQGIHEQYF
cdr3_nt: TGTGCCAGTCCGGGACAGGGGATCCACGAGCAGTACTTC

d_call: TRBD2
v_call: TRBV10-1
j_call: TRBJ2-1
clone_size: .
cdr3_aa: CASSDNPGTSGYNEQFF
cdr3_nt: TGCGCCAGCAGTGACAATCCCGGGACTAGCGGGTACAATGAGCAGTTCTTC

d_call: TRBD2
v_call: TRBV19
j_call: TRBJ2-1
clone_size: .
cdr3_aa: CASKSSGSYTEQFF
cdr3_nt: TGTGCCAGTAAGAGTAGCGGGAGTTATACTGAGCAGTTCTTC

d_call: TRBD1
v_call: TRBV19
j_call: TRBJ1-2
clone_size: once
cdr3_aa: CASSRTGGARNGYTF
cdr3_nt: TGTGCCAGTAGTAGGACAGGGGGCGCCCGGAATGGCTACACCTTC

d_call: TRBD1
v_call: TRBV30
j_call: TRBJ2-7
clone_size: .
cdr3_aa: CAWSPSGGWSYEQYF
cdr3_nt: TGTGCCTGGAGTCCTTCAGGGGGCTGGTCCTACGAGCAGTACTTC

d_call: TRBD1
v_call: TRBV30
j_call: TRBJ2-7
clone_size: .
cdr3_aa: CAWSLGQGYEQYF
cdr3_nt: TGTGCCTGGAGCCTAGGACAGGGCTACGAGCAGTACTTC

d_call: .
v_call: TRBV7-2
j_call: TRBJ1-1
clone_size: .
cdr3_aa: CASSLSSTGEAFF
cdr3_nt: TGTGCCAGCAGCTTAAGTAGTACAGGTGAAGCTTTCTTT

d_call: TRBD1
v_call: TRBV29-1
j_call: TRBJ1-5
clone_size: .
cdr3_aa: CSVGEGAGRQPQHF
cdr3_nt: TGCAGCGTTGGAGAGGGGGCAGGACGACAGCCCCAGCATTTT

d_call: .
v_call: TRBV2
j_call: TRBJ2-7
clone_size: few
cdr3_aa: CASSGAPYLGAYEQYF
cdr3_nt: TGTGCCAGCAGTGGAGCCCCATACTTAGGGGCCTACGAGCAGTACTTC

d_call: TRBD1
v_call: TRBV7-6
j_call: TRBJ2-7
clone_size: .
cdr3_aa: CASEGAGRDEQYF
cdr3_nt: TGTGCCAGTGAGGGGGCTGGTCGGGACGAGCAGTACTTC

d_call: .
v_call: TRBV21-1
j_call: TRBJ2-7
clone_size: .
cdr3_aa: CASGRQSEQYF
cdr3_nt: TGTGCCAGCGGGAGACAATCCGAGCAGTACTTC

d_call: .
v_call: TRBV6-5
j_call: TRBJ2-5
clone_size: few
cdr3_aa: CASSGSTETQYF
cdr3_nt: TGTGCCAGCAGCGGTTCCACGGAGACCCAGTACTTC

d_call: .
v_call: TRBV6-5
j_call: TRBJ1-3
clone_size: .
cdr3_aa: CASSYSNRLTGNTIYF
cdr3_nt: TGTGCCAGCAGTTACTCGAATCGGTTAACTGGAAACACCATATATTTT

d_call: .
v_call: TRBV27
j_call: TRBJ2-1
clone_size: .
cdr3_aa: CASSLMAGPAYNEQFF
cdr3_nt: TGTGCCAGCAGTTTAATGGCGGGGCCTGCCTACAATGAGCAGTTCTTC

d_call: TRBD2
v_call: TRBV10-3
j_call: TRBJ2-7
clone_size: .
cdr3_aa: CAISDETGTSRAYEQYF
cdr3_nt: TGTGCCATCAGTGACGAAACCGGGACTAGCCGAGCCTACGAGCAGTACTTC

d_call: .
v_call: TRBV7-9
j_call: TRBJ2-7
clone_size: .
cdr3_aa: CASSPAGMRSYEQYF
cdr3_nt: TGTGCCAGCAGCCCCGCCGGGATGAGGTCCTACGAGCAGTACTTC

d_call: .
v_call: TRBV7-2
j_call: TRBJ1-2
clone_size: few
cdr3_aa: CASSLGGEGSNYGYTF
cdr3_nt: TGTGCCAGCAGCTTAGGGGGGGAAGGGAGTAACTATGGCTACACCTTC

d_call: .
v_call: TRBV7-3
j_call: TRBJ1-4
clone_size: .
cdr3_aa: CASSLNRDEKLFF
cdr3_nt: TGTGCCAGCAGCTTAAACAGGGATGAAAAACTGTTTTTT

d_call: .
v_call: TRBV7-6
j_call: TRBJ2-1
clone_size: .
cdr3_aa: CASSPGWGQSSYNEQFF
cdr3_nt: TGTGCCAGCAGCCCAGGTTGGGGGCAAAGCTCCTACAATGAGCAGTTCTTC

d_call: TRBD1
v_call: TRBV11-3
j_call: TRBJ2-2
clone_size: .
cdr3_aa: CASSLDRGHTGELFF
cdr3_nt: TGTGCCAGCAGCCTGGACAGGGGGCACACCGGGGAGCTGTTTTTT

d_call: TRBD1
v_call: TRBV7-8
j_call: TRBJ1-5
clone_size: .
cdr3_aa: CASSRSRTGVLRTQHF
cdr3_nt: TGTGCCAGCAGCAGAAGCCGGACAGGTGTTCTACGGACCCAGCATTTT

d_call: .
v_call: TRBV6-1
j_call: TRBJ1-5
clone_size: .
cdr3_aa: CASSPTSGGNQPQHF
cdr3_nt: TGTGCCAGCAGCCCTACATCAGGGGGCAATCAGCCCCAGCATTTT

d_call: .
v_call: TRBV10-3
j_call: TRBJ2-7
clone_size: once
cdr3_aa: CAIMGGATREQYF
cdr3_nt: TGTGCCATCATGGGCGGGGCAACTAGAGAGCAGTACTTC

d_call: .
v_call: TRBV5-3
j_call: TRBJ2-3
clone_size: .
cdr3_aa: CARSWAGAPSTDTQYF
cdr3_nt: TGTGCCAGAAGCTGGGCAGGGGCGCCTAGCACAGATACGCAGTATTTT

d_call: TRBD1
v_call: TRBV5-1
j_call: TRBJ2-7
clone_size: once
cdr3_aa: CASSPGQGKYEQYF
cdr3_nt: TGCGCCAGCAGCCCCGGACAGGGGAAGTACGAGCAGTACTTC

d_call: .
v_call: TRBV27
j_call: TRBJ2-7
clone_size: .
cdr3_aa: CASSRTRDISVYEQYF
cdr3_nt: TGTGCCAGCAGTCGAACCCGGGACATCAGTGTCTACGAGCAGTACTTC

d_call: .
v_call: TRBV28
j_call: TRBJ2-5
clone_size: .
cdr3_aa: CASNGRLGGGEETQYF
cdr3_nt: TGTGCCAGCAACGGACGTCTTGGAGGTGGGGAAGAGACCCAGTACTTC

d_call: TRBD2
v_call: TRBV7-9
j_call: TRBJ2-1
clone_size: .
cdr3_aa: CASSFRVPKREGTYNEQFF
cdr3_nt: TGTGCCAGCAGCTTTAGGGTCCCGAAGCGGGAGGGAACCTACAATGAGCAGTTCTTC

d_call: TRBD1
v_call: TRBV18
j_call: TRBJ1-2
clone_size: once
cdr3_aa: CASSPFPGGGDYGYTF
cdr3_nt: TGTGCCAGCTCACCATTCCCAGGGGGCGGGGACTATGGCTACACCTTC

d_call: .
v_call: TRBV6-5
j_call: TRBJ2-5
clone_size: once
cdr3_aa: CASSWPTGLGQETQYF
cdr3_nt: TGTGCCAGCAGTTGGCCTACAGGGTTAGGCCAAGAGACCCAGTACTTC

d_call: TRBD1
v_call: TRBV4-3
j_call: TRBJ2-3
clone_size: .
cdr3_aa: CASRDRSTDTQYF
cdr3_nt: TGCGCCAGCAGGGACAGGTCGACAGATACGCAGTATTTT

d_call: TRBD1
v_call: TRBV5-6
j_call: TRBJ1-1
clone_size: few
cdr3_aa: CASSSTPDRGLNTEAFF
cdr3_nt: TGTGCCAGCAGCTCCACGCCTGACAGGGGACTGAACACTGAAGCTTTCTTT

d_call: .
v_call: TRBV6-5
j_call: TRBJ1-5
clone_size: .
cdr3_aa: CASSRYSNQPQHF
cdr3_nt: TGTGCCAGCAGCCGCTATAGCAATCAGCCCCAGCATTTT

d_call: .
v_call: TRBV10-3
j_call: TRBJ1-4
clone_size: .
cdr3_aa: CAISEFPYTTGKEKLFF
cdr3_nt: TGTGCCATCAGTGAATTCCCTTACACGACGGGGAAAGAAAAACTGTTTTTT

d_call: TRBD1
v_call: TRBV7-9
j_call: TRBJ1-5
clone_size: .
cdr3_aa: CASSPTGGDQPQHF
cdr3_nt: TGTGCCAGCAGCCCGACAGGGGGGGATCAGCCCCAGCATTTT

d_call: .
v_call: TRBV7-2
j_call: TRBJ2-5
clone_size: .
cdr3_aa: CASSLVRVIETQYF
cdr3_nt: TGTGCCAGCAGCTTAGTGCGGGTCATAGAGACCCAGTACTTC

d_call: .
v_call: TRBV20-1
j_call: TRBJ1-2
clone_size: few
cdr3_aa: CSALLRGGYTF
cdr3_nt: TGCAGTGCTCTCCTTAGGGGGGGCTACACCTTC

d_call: TRBD1
v_call: TRBV7-9
j_call: TRBJ2-1
clone_size: .
cdr3_aa: CASGTGAYNEQFF
cdr3_nt: TGTGCCAGCGGGACAGGGGCCTACAATGAGCAGTTCTTC

d_call: TRBD1
v_call: TRBV15
j_call: TRBJ2-5
clone_size: .
cdr3_aa: CATSPQTGKETQYF
cdr3_nt: TGTGCCACCAGCCCCCAGACAGGGAAAGAGACCCAGTACTTC

d_call: .
v_call: TRBV7-2
j_call: TRBJ2-2
clone_size: .
cdr3_aa: CASSPQNTGELFF
cdr3_nt: TGTGCCAGCAGCCCCCAAAACACCGGGGAGCTGTTTTTT

d_call: .
v_call: TRBV7-2
j_call: TRBJ2-2
clone_size: .
cdr3_aa: CASSLGRGGGDTGELFF
cdr3_nt: TGTGCCAGCAGCTTAGGGAGGGGGGGCGGCGACACCGGGGAGCTGTTTTTT

d_call: TRBD2
v_call: TRBV10-2
j_call: TRBJ2-7
clone_size: .
cdr3_aa: CASSEEAGGGYEQYF
cdr3_nt: TGCGCCAGCAGTGAGGAGGCGGGGGGCGGCTACGAGCAGTACTTC